The rows below give T cell receptor beta chains drawn from one sample of a study of cytomegalovirus exposure and HLA in healthy donors. Assay used: immunoSEQ multiplex PCR; TCRdb lists only in-frame clones, some missing. The sample shows some 99,000 clones, around 86% of them seen only once. Input material: PBMCs. Receptors originate from a woman aged 30 to 39 in good health and CMV-seronegative. Each CDR3 is given with its conserved first and last residue. The order of the fields is J gene, clone size, D gene, V gene, CDR3 protein, CDR3 DNA. The D gene is left open where the match is weak. Expanded clones get a size class; other rows say once, few or many, or leave the size out.

TRBJ2-7 - - TRBV5-4 CASSPGVGAYEQYF TGTGCCAGCAGCCCTGGAGTGGGTGCCTACGAGCAGTACTTC
TRBJ2-1 - TRBD1 TRBV2 CASEQTGNEQFF TGTGCCAGTGAACAGACAGGGAATGAGCAGTTCTTC
TRBJ1-6 - - TRBV2 CASTVERQGNSPLHF TGTGCCAGCACGGTGGAGAGGCAGGGGAATTCACCCCTCCACTTT
TRBJ2-3 - TRBD2 TRBV7-9 CASSPRTSGASDTQYF TGTGCCAGCAGCCCAAGGACTAGCGGAGCTTCAGATACGCAGTATTTT
TRBJ1-1 - - TRBV27 CASSLRPGNTEAFF TGTGCCAGCAGTTTAAGGCCAGGGAACACTGAAGCTTTCTTT
TRBJ2-3 - TRBD2 TRBV18 CASSTSGGADTQYF TGTGCCAGCTCAACTAGCGGAGGGGCAGATACGCAGTATTTT
TRBJ1-1 once - TRBV5-6 CASSFYNEAFF TGTGCCAGCAGCTTTTACAACGAAGCTTTCTTT
TRBJ2-7 - TRBD2 TRBV4-3 CASSQDSGGVVFEQYF TGCGCCAGCAGCCAAGATTCTGGGGGGGTGGTTTTCGAGCAGTACTTC
TRBJ2-1 - TRBD2 TRBV6-1 CASSEGGSAYNEQFF TGTGCCAGCAGTGAAGGCGGGAGTGCCTACAATGAGCAGTTCTTC
TRBJ2-5 - - TRBV27 CASSLNSRLKETQYF TGTGCCAGCAGTTTAAACAGTAGGTTAAAAGAGACCCAGTACTTC
TRBJ1-1 - - TRBV7-9 CASSLAPGRGTEAFF TGTGCCAGCAGCTTAGCGCCTGGGAGGGGGACTGAAGCTTTCTTT
TRBJ2-2 - TRBD2 TRBV30 CAWKSRTSGSLPGKLFF TGTGCCTGGAAGTCCCGGACTAGCGGGAGCTTACCCGGGAAGCTGTTTTTT
TRBJ2-1 - TRBD1 TRBV5-6 CASSLVGTGAYNEQFF TGTGCCAGCAGCTTGGTGGGGACAGGGGCCTACAATGAGCAGTTCTTC
TRBJ2-1 few - TRBV11-2 CASSAGSSYNEQFF TGTGCCAGCAGCGCGGGGAGCTCCTACAATGAGCAGTTCTTC
TRBJ2-7 - TRBD2 TRBV4-1 CASSQEIAGASYEQYF TGCGCCAGCAGCCAAGAGATAGCGGGAGCCTCCTACGAGCAGTACTTC
TRBJ2-3 - TRBD2 TRBV28 CASNERERTDTQYF TGTGCCAGCAATGAGCGGGAGCGTACAGATACGCAGTATTTT
TRBJ1-6 once - TRBV5-1 CASSLEGDSPLHF TGCGCCAGCAGCTTGGAAGGGGATTCACCCCTCCACTTT
TRBJ1-1 - - TRBV5-1 CASSRQGQAPSRGTEAFF TGCGCCAGCAGCCGGCAGGGGCAGGCCCCCTCTAGGGGTACTGAAGCTTTCTTT
TRBJ2-7 - - TRBV7-9 CASSPSLSTSYEQYF TGTGCCAGCAGTCCCTCGTTATCCACCTCCTACGAGCAGTACTTC
TRBJ2-3 - - TRBV20-1 CSATSGDTQYF TGCAGTGCCACTTCCGGGGATACGCAGTATTTT
TRBJ2-7 - TRBD2 TRBV4-2 CASSPQGEAGGRYEQYF TGTGCCAGCAGTCCTCAGGGGGAAGCGGGAGGGCGGTACGAGCAGTACTTC
TRBJ2-2 - - TRBV6-6 CASRTSRDGGELFF TGTGCCAGCAGAACATCCAGGGATGGCGGGGAGCTGTTTTTT
TRBJ2-7 - - TRBV28 CASSPYYEQYF TGTGCCAGCAGTCCCTACTACGAGCAGTACTTC
TRBJ2-2 - - TRBV12-5 CASGLGDSNTGELFF TGTGCTAGTGGTTTGGGGGACTCGAACACCGGGGAGCTGTTTTTT
TRBJ1-2 - TRBD1 TRBV27 CASRTDRGKDGYTF TGTGCCAGCAGGACGGACAGGGGAAAGGATGGCTACACCTTC
TRBJ2-2 - - TRBV7-2 CASSPPPSAGELFF TGTGCCAGCAGCCCTCCCCCTTCGGCCGGGGAGCTGTTTTTT
TRBJ2-3 - TRBD2 TRBV7-3 CASSPAGGGPSTDTQYF TGTGCCAGCAGCCCCGCCGGGGGGGGACCTAGCACAGATACGCAGTATTTT
TRBJ2-2 - TRBD2 TRBV28 CASSPGGSLNTGELFF TGTGCCAGCAGCCCGGGGGGGTCTCTTAACACCGGGGAGCTGTTTTTT
TRBJ1-5 - - TRBV6-5 CASSPTSYSNQPQHF TGTGCCAGCAGTCCAACTAGTTATAGCAATCAGCCCCAGCATTTT
TRBJ1-3 - - TRBV9 CASSVGKSSGNTIYF TGTGCCAGCAGCGTAGGAAAGAGCTCTGGAAACACCATATATTTT
TRBJ1-5 - - TRBV9 CASSPGAGVSNQPQHF TGTGCCAGCAGTCCCGGGGCAGGGGTTAGCAATCAGCCCCAGCATTTT
TRBJ2-5 - TRBD1 TRBV7-8 CASSPPRTGRETQYF TGTGCCAGCAGCCCGCCCAGGACAGGTCGGGAGACCCAGTACTTC
TRBJ1-1 few TRBD1 TRBV7-3 CASSVDRDTEAFF TGTGCCAGCAGCGTGGACAGGGACACTGAAGCTTTCTTT
TRBJ2-7 - TRBD1 TRBV6-5 CASSYSSRGWNEQYF TGTGCCAGCAGTTACTCAAGCAGGGGGTGGAACGAGCAGTACTTC
TRBJ2-7 - TRBD2 TRBV9 CASSATGTSGKQYF TGTGCCAGCAGCGCTACCGGGACTAGCGGAAAACAGTACTTC
TRBJ2-2 - TRBD1 TRBV6-5 CASSPRTGTGELFF TGTGCCAGCAGCCCCCGGACAGGGACCGGGGAGCTGTTTTTT
TRBJ2-1 once TRBD2 TRBV2 CASSPTQLAGLNEQFF TGTGCCAGCAGTCCTACACAGCTAGCGGGACTAAATGAGCAGTTCTTC
TRBJ2-3 - TRBD1 TRBV23-1 CASSQGQGKTDTQYF TGCGCCAGCAGTCAGGGACAGGGGAAGACAGATACGCAGTATTTT
TRBJ2-1 - - TRBV7-9 CSSSLETRAMGNEQFF TGTTCCAGCAGCTTAGAGACTAGGGCCATGGGGAATGAGCAGTTCTTC
TRBJ2-7 - TRBD1 TRBV2 CASSEDRSGEQYF TGTGCCAGCAGTGAGGACAGGTCCGGGGAGCAGTACTTC
TRBJ2-7 - TRBD2 TRBV7-9 CASSPESSGRNLYEQYF TGTGCCAGCAGCCCCGAATCTAGCGGGAGAAACCTGTACGAGCAGTACTTC
TRBJ1-6 - TRBD1 TRBV5-6 CASSSGTGGASPLHF TGTGCCAGCAGCTCCGGGACAGGGGGCGCTTCACCCCTCCACTTT